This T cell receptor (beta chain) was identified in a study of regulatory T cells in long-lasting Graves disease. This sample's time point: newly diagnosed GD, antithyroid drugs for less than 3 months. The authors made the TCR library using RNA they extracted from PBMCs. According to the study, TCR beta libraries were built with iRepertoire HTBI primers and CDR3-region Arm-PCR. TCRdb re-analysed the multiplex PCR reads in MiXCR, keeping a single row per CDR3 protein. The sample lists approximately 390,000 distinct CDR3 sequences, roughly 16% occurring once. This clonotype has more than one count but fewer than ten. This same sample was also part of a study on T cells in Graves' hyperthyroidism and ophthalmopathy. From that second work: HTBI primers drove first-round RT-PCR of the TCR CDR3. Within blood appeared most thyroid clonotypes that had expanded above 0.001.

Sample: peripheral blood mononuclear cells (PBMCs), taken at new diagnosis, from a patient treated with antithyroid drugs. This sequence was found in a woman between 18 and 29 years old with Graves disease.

CDR3 sequence (DNA): TGCAGTGCTCCGGACAGGAGCTCCTACGAGCAGTACTTC. Amino acids: CSAPDRSSYEQYF. The J gene is TRBJ2-7, the V gene TRBV20-1; 7 bases agree with TRBD1. Trimming removed 5 bases from V and 0 bases from J; junction bases left unmatched: 4. CDR1 is DFQATT, CDR2 SNEGSKA, per germline (reference sequence). The CDR3 is 13 residues long.